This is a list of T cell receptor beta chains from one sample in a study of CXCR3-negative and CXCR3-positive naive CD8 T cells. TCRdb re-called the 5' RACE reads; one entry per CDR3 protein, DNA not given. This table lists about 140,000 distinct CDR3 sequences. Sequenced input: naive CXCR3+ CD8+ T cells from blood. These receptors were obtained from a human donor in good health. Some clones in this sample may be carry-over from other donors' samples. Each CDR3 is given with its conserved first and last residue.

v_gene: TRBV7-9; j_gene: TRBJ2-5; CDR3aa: CASQRSQETQYF
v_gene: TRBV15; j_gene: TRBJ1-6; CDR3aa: CATSRGVQGVNSPLHF
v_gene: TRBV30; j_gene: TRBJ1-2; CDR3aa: CAWSEGINYGYTF
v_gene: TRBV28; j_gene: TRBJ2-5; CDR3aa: CASSVTGWETQYF
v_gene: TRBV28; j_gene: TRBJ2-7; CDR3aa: CASSLGTGSEQYF
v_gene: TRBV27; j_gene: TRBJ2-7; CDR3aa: CASSLSKGQVSYEQYF
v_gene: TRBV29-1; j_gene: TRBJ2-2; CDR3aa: CSVEEGQGASTGELFF
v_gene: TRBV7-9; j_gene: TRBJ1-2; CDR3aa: CASWDRADYGYTF
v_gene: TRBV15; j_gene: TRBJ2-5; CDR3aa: CATSSPTGETQYF
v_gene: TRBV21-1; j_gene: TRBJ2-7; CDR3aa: CASSKRHEQYF
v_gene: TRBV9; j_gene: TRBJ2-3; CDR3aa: CASSVPGTDTQYF
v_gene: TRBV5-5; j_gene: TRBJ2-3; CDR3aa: CASSIAGEGDTQYF
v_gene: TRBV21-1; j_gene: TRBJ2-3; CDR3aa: CASSKGTGGTDTQYF
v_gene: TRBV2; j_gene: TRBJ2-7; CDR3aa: CASSERGRVTASYEQYF
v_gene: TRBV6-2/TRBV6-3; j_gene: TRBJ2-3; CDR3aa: CASRAWAESTDTQYF
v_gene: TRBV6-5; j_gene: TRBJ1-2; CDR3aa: CASGQGAGGYTF
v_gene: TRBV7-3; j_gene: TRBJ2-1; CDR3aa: CASSPPSDNEQFF
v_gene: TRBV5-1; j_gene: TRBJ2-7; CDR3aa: CASSLTGVSYEQYF
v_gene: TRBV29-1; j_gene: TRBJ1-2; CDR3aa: CSVPTPPPDYGYTF
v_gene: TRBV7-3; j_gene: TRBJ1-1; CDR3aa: CASSLEVNTEAFF
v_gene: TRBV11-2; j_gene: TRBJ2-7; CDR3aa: CASSFVRVYEQYF
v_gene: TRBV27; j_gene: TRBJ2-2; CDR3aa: CASRPLGGASGELFF
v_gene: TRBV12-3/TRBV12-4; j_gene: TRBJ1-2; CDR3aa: CASSLTGPNYGYTF
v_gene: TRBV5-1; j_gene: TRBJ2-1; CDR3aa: CASSLAGGSYSYNEQFF
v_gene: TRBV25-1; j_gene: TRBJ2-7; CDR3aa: CASSEGAPWEQYF
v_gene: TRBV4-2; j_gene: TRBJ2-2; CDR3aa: CASSQLAGDTGELFF
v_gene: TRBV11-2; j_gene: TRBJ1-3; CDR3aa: CASTTGLSGNTIYF
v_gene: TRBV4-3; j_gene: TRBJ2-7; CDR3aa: CASSEYKMGEQYF
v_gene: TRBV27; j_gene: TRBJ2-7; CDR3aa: CASSLGPGPYEQYF
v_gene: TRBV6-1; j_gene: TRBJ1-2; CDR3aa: CASSEYRGAYTF
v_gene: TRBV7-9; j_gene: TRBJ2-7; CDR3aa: CASSPPRDRAYEQYF
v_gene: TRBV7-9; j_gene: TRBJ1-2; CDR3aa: CASSLSTGVYGYTF
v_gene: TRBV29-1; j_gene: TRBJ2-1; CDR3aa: CSVDVDRHSYNEQFF
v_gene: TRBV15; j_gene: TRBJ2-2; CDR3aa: CATPGAGSNTGELFF
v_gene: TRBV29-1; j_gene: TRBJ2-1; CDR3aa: CSVRGEREQFF
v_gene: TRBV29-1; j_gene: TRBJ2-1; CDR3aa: CSVEHDPGTGPFF
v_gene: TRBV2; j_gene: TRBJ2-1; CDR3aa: CASRRDNEQFF
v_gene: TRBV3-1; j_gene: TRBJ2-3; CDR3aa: CASSQVKVSGTDTQYF
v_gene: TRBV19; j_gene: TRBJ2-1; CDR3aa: CASSPSTGTIYNEQFF
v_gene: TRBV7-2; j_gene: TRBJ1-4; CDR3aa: CASSFGEKLFF
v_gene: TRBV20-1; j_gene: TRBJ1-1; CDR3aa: CSAGIHLSRNTEAFF
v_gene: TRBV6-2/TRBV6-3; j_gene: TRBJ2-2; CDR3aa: CASSLATATGELFF
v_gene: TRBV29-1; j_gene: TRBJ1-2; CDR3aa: CSVEATPYGYTF
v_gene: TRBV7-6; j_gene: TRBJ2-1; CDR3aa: CASSLVWTGYNEQFF
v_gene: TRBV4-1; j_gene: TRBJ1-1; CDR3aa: CASSQASEAFF
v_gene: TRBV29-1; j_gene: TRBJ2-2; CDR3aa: CSALDSTGELFF
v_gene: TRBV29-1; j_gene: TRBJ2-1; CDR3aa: CSVVGTSGTYNEQFF
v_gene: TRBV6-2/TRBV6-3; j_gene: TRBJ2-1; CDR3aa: CASSLWTSGMGNEQFF
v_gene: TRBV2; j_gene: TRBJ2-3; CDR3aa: CASSLSRSTDTQYF
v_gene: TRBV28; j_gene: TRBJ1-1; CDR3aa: CASSPRGSEAFF
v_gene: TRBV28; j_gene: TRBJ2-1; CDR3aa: CASTPSGQLRQSSYNEQFF
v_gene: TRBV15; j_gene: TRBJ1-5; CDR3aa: CATSRGGGADQPQHF
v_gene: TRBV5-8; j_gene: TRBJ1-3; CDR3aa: CASSAAGFGNTIYF
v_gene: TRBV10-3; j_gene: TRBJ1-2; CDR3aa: CAIRLAWGDGYTF
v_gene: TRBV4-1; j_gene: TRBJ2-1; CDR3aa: CASSQGLAGGPSYNEQFF
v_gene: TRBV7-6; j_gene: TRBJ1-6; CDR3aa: CASSSSMGGNFGNSPLHF
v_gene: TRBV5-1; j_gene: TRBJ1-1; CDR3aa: CASSLFYRDKRGMNTEAFF